Listed below are T cell receptor beta chains from one sample, sequenced in a study of vaccination effects on CD4 cells after COVID-19. Clones were sequenced by immunoSEQ multiplex PCR, and TCRdb holds only the in-frame ones, with some missing. This sample yields about 79,000 clones, of which 60% to 80% are seen a single time; roughly 1.7% belongs to the top ten. Their antigen targets remain unknown. This sample comprised CD4+ T cells from PBMCs cultured with HCoV-229E spike peptides, obtained before COVID-19 vaccination. All receptors derive from a human donor who received a COVID-19 vaccine. The CDR3 runs from the conserved cysteine through the conserved F or W. The order of the fields is V gene, D gene, clone size, J gene, CDR3 protein, CDR3 DNA. A D gene is named only where the DNA matches it firmly. Clone sizes are given selectively: once, few, many, or a class where the clone is expanded.

TRBV6-2/TRBV6-3	TRBD2	-	TRBJ2-3	CASSRGTSGLSTDTQYF	TGTGCCAGCAGCCGAGGGACTAGCGGGCTTAGCACAGATACGCAGTATTTT
TRBV11-2	-	-	TRBJ2-5	CASSPDSQKETQYF	TGTGCCAGCAGCCCGGACAGCCAAAAGGAGACCCAGTACTTC
TRBV10-1	TRBD1	-	TRBJ1-5	CASSEGTGTIYSNQPQHF	TGCGCCAGCAGTGAGGGGACAGGGACAATATATAGCAATCAGCCCCAGCATTTT
TRBV5-6	TRBD1	-	TRBJ1-6	CASSLDRVNSPLHF	TGTGCCAGCAGTTTGGACAGGGTGAATTCACCCCTCCACTTT
TRBV5-1	-	few	TRBJ1-2	CASSQTVNYGYTF	TGCGCCAGCAGCCAGACAGTGAACTATGGCTACACCTTC
TRBV15	-	-	TRBJ2-3	CATSRDFNARAYF	TGTGCCACCAGCAGAGATTTCAACGCGAGGGCGTATTTT
TRBV4-3	-	-	TRBJ1-6	CASSQDLAIGATWDSPLHF	TGCGCCAGCAGCCAAGATTTGGCCATCGGGGCAACATGGGACTCACCCCTCCACTTT
TRBV19	-	few	TRBJ2-1	CASERHLGPPGEQFF	TGTGCCAGTGAGAGACATCTGGGGCCCCCGGGTGAGCAGTTCTTC
TRBV10-3	-	-	TRBJ2-1	CATARAGAGDEQFF	TGTGCCACCGCCCGTGCGGGGGCCGGGGATGAGCAGTTCTTC
TRBV7-2	TRBD2	-	TRBJ2-5	CASSTSSGILIETQYF	TGTGCCAGCAGCACCAGTAGCGGGATCTTAATAGAGACCCAGTACTTC
TRBV30	-	-	TRBJ1-2	CAWSVQGLGDGYTF	TGTGCCTGGAGTGTACAAGGGTTAGGCGATGGCTACACCTTC
TRBV24-1	TRBD1	-	TRBJ2-5	CATSAATGEETQYF	TGTGCCACCAGTGCCGCGACAGGGGAAGAGACCCAGTACTTC
TRBV6-5	-	-	TRBJ1-1	CASSLGSFLMNTEAFF	TGTGCCAGCAGTTTAGGATCGTTTTTGATGAACACTGAAGCTTTCTTT
TRBV5-1	TRBD1	once	TRBJ2-3	CASSLVSQGADTQYF	TGCGCCAGCAGCTTGGTATCCCAGGGGGCCGATACGCAGTATTTT
TRBV6-5	-	few	TRBJ1-6	CAIRNSGQFNSPLHF	TGTGCCATCCGAAATTCAGGACAGTTTAATTCACCCCTCCACTTT
TRBV2	-	-	TRBJ2-2	CASGGVRTGELFF	TGTGCCAGCGGGGGAGTTAGAACCGGGGAGCTGTTTTTT
TRBV2	-	-	TRBJ2-5	CASRGGGAPKHGGQYF	TGTGCCAGCAGGGGGGGAGGAGCGCCAAAACATGGGGGCCAGTACTTC
TRBV10-3	-	-	TRBJ2-3	CATSEGTSRTDTQYF	TGTGCCACCTCAGAAGGGACGAGCCGCACAGATACGCAGTATTTT
TRBV9	-	once	TRBJ2-6	CASSVGASGDGANVLTF	TGTGCCAGCAGCGTAGGGGCGTCGGGGGATGGGGCCAACGTCCTGACTTTC
TRBV9	-	-	TRBJ2-3	CASSVSTSRADTQYF	TGTGCCAGCAGCGTTTCTACTAGCAGGGCAGATACGCAGTATTTT
TRBV5-1	TRBD1	few	TRBJ1-4	CASSLVTGGDEKLFF	TGCGCCAGCAGCTTGGTGACAGGGGGAGATGAAAAACTGTTTTTT
TRBV5-1	-	-	TRBJ1-2	CASSGAVYGYTF	TGCGCCAGCAGCGGGGCAGTCTATGGCTACACCTTC
TRBV5-1	TRBD1	-	TRBJ1-4	CASSSRTGVGTNEKLFF	TGCGCCAGCAGCTCCAGGACAGGGGTTGGAACTAATGAAAAACTGTTTTTT
TRBV11-3	-	once	TRBJ2-2	CASSLGQANTGELFF	TGTGCCAGCAGCTTGGGTCAGGCTAACACCGGGGAGCTGTTTTTT
TRBV19	TRBD1	-	TRBJ1-5	CASRASGGSRQPQHF	TGTGCCAGTAGGGCCTCAGGGGGCTCCAGGCAGCCCCAGCATTTT
TRBV5-4	TRBD1	few	TRBJ1-3	CAVSDRFSGNTIYF	TGTGCCGTATCGGACAGGTTCTCTGGAAACACCATATATTTT
TRBV6-5	TRBD2	-	TRBJ2-1	CASGTSGYNEQFF	TGTGCCAGCGGGACTAGCGGATACAATGAGCAGTTCTTC
TRBV18	TRBD1	-	TRBJ1-5	CASSKQGVEPQHF	TGTGCCAGCTCAAAACAGGGGGTTGAGCCCCAGCATTTT
TRBV29-1	-	-	TRBJ2-5	CSARPGAGETQYF	TGCAGCGCGCGTCCGGGGGCCGGAGAGACCCAGTACTTC
TRBV9	-	-	TRBJ2-4	CASSPTDMNIQYF	TGTGCCAGCAGCCCCACGGACATGAACATTCAGTACTTC